Below, 31 T cell receptor beta chains from the same sample are listed, as sequenced in a study of regulatory T cells in long-lasting Graves disease. Noted time point: newly diagnosed GD, antithyroid drugs for less than 3 months. Extracted PBMC RNA gave rise to the TCR library. Both iRepertoire HTBI primers and Arm-PCR of CDR3 regions were used to build the TCR beta libraries. TCRdb re-called the multiplex PCR reads through MiXCR, storing one row per CDR3 protein. The sample carries under 250,000 distinct CDR3 sequences, around a fifth recorded once. This same sample was also part of a study on T cells in Graves' hyperthyroidism and ophthalmopathy.

The material was peripheral blood mononuclear cells (PBMCs), obtained at new diagnosis, from a patient treated with antithyroid drugs. The receptors stem from a woman in her thirties with Graves disease.

As for this clonotype: An end of the junction does not agree with germline; a read error may underlie this. CDR3 DNA: TGTACCAGCAGTGAAGGTATGGGGGGCGCGGACGAAAAACTGTTTTTT. Translation: CTSSEGMGGADEKLFF. The chain recombines TRBV25-1 with TRBJ1-4; TRBD1 might be the D (6 bases). Germline V gives CDR1 MGHDK, CDR2 SYGVNS. The CDR3 runs 16 residues.

In its sample, this clonotype was seen many times. J is TRBJ2-5 and V is TRBV20-1; D might be TRBD1 (6 bases). From germline, CDR1 is DFQATT and CDR2 SNEGSKA (reference sequence). The length of the CDR3 is 11 residues. Trimming removed 5 bases from V and 5 bases from J, with 9 bases in between. CDR3 sequence reads: CSAGQPETQYF. CDR3 coding DNA: TGCAGTGCTGGACAGCCTGAGACCCAGTACTTC.

This clonotype was recorded many times. This chain uses TRBV27 with TRBJ2-7; tentatively, D is TRBD1 or TRBD2 (5 bases each). V lost 2 bases to trimming and J lost 3 bases, with 11 bases between them. Germline assignment: CDR1 MNHEY and CDR2 SMNVEV (reference sequence). This CDR3 is 14 amino acids long. The CDR3 sequence: CASSLKPGHYEQYF. DNA of the CDR3: TGTGCCAGCAGTTTAAAGCCGGGGCACTACGAGCAGTACTTC.

This clonotype showed up many times. CDR3 sequence (DNA): TGTGCCATCAGTGACGGGGGGGACACTGAAGCTTTCTTT. This translates into CAISDGGDTEAFF. The V and J genes are TRBV10-3 and TRBJ1-1, with a weak D call TRBD1 (5 bases). The germline gives CDR1 ENHRY, CDR2 SYGVKD. V was pared by 3 bases and J by 3 bases, with 8 bases between. This CDR3 is built from 13 residues.

This clonotype has ten or more counts. V and J are TRBV10-2 and TRBJ2-7; a weak D match, TRBD1 (5 bases). The germline CDR1 and CDR2 sequences are WSHSY and SAAADI. The CDR3 covers 12 residues. Between the trimmed V and J ends, which lost 0 bases and 9 bases, there was a span of 9 bases. CDR3 residues: CASSESGVRQYF. In DNA form, the CDR3 reads TGCGCCAGCAGTGAGTCAGGGGTCAGGCAGTACTTC.

V and J are TRBV20-1 and TRBJ2-7, with D hard to call. Trimming shortened V by 0 bases and J by 0 bases, and 6 bases separated the two germline ends. The CDR3 has 13 amino acids. CDR1 and CDR2 (germline): DFQATT, SNEGSKA (reference sequence). The CDR3 loop is CSAREKVSYEQYF. CDR3 sequence (DNA): TGCAGTGCTAGAGAGAAGGTCTCCTACGAGCAGTACTTC.

In the case of this clonotype: A much bigger clone sits one base away, suggesting this may be a read error. The genes are TRBV24-1 and TRBJ2-1, with 7 bases lining up with TRBD1. V was clipped by 9 bases and J by 4 bases; unmatched bases: 11. Germline CDR1 KGHDR, CDR2 SFDVKD. The CDR3 covers 15 residues. The CDR3 here is CATGAPTGIYNEQFF. CDR3 sequence (DNA): TGTGCCACCGGCGCGCCGACAGGGATTTACAATGAGCAGTTCTTC.

At least ten counts were recorded for this clonotype. The rearrangement joins TRBV6-2 or TRBV6-3 to TRBJ2-7; the D gene is possibly TRBD1 (6 bases). The CDR3 has 13 amino acids. V was cut by 4 bases and J by 5 bases, with 12 bases left in between. The germline CDR1 and CDR2 sequences are MNHEY and SVGEGT. The CDR3 coding sequence is TGTGCCAGCAGTTTGTACAGGGCGGACGAGCAGTACTTC. This gives the protein CASSLYRADEQYF.

There are many counts of this clonotype. DNA of the CDR3: TGTGCCACCGGACAGGGCTTGTACTCTGGAAACACCATATATTTT. Its protein is CATGQGLYSGNTIYF. This rearrangement joins TRBV15 to TRBJ1-3; 8 nucleotides match TRBD1. Trimming cost V 8 bases and J 0 bases; bases outside gene matches: 6. There are 15 residues in the CDR3. Germline-derived CDR1 and CDR2 are LNHNV and YYDKDF (reference sequence).

This clonotype was seen repeatedly, ten times or more. The rearrangement uses TRBV27 and TRBJ2-7, with 10 nucleotides matching TRBD1. The CDR3 is 13 amino acids. After removal of 8 bases from V and 4 bases from J, the junction contained 5 bases not matched to a gene. CDR1 is MNHEY, CDR2 SMNVEV, per germline (reference sequence). The CDR3 DNA follows: TGTGCCAGCTGGCGGGGACAGGGGTACGAGCAGTACTTC. It yields the protein CASWRGQGYEQYF.

The chain employs TRBV20-1 and TRBJ2-7; no clear D. This CDR3 has 14 residues. CDR1 and CDR2 from the germline V gene are DFQATT and SNEGSKA (reference sequence). Trimming removed 4 bases at V and 2 bases at J, with 15 bases between. The CDR3 sequence: CSAKDGSAPYEQYF. The CDR3 nucleotides are TGCAGTGCTAAGGACGGGTCGGCTCCCTACGAGCAGTACTTC.

In this sample, this clonotype turned up once. This likely came from a read error, as a far larger clone is one base away. V and J are TRBV11-2 and TRBJ2-1; D might be TRBD2 (5 bases). Germline V gene lookup returns CDR1 SGHAT and CDR2 FQNNGV. The CDR3 loop spans 19 amino acids. The CDR3, as DNA: TGTGCCAGCAGCTTAGCTCCATTCACCTTAGCGCCGGAGCTCAACGAGCGGTACTTC. The encoded protein is CASSLAPFTLAPELNERYF.

This clonotype was picked up many times. The rearrangement links TRBV29-1 to TRBJ2-7; D is tentatively TRBD1 or TRBD2 (6 bases each). Trimming removed 4 bases at V and 5 bases at J, with 9 bases between. Germline CDR1 is SQVTM and CDR2 is ANQGSEA. This CDR3 is 11 amino acids long. The CDR3 sequence is CSVGRGDEQYF. DNA for the CDR3: TGCAGCGTTGGAAGGGGGGACGAGCAGTACTTC.

This clonotype was observed many times. The V call is TRBV18, the J call TRBJ1-3; D is uncertain. The CDR3 covers 16 residues. Looked up from germline, CDR1 is KGHSH and CDR2 is LQKENI. The ends were cut back, 0 bases at V and 0 bases at J, with 9 bases in the middle. Here the CDR3 DNA reads TGTGCCAGCTCACCACCGAACCTCCACTCTGGAAACACCATATATTTT. It is translated as CASSPPNLHSGNTIYF.

The gene calls are TRBV27 and TRBJ2-7; a possible D gene is TRBD2 (7 bases). CDR3 length equals 18 residues. Germline V gene data show CDR1 as MNHEY and CDR2 as SMNVEV (reference sequence). V was cut by 7 bases and J by 3 bases, with 28 bases left in between. The CDR3 region has the DNA TGTGCCAGCACCCCAAGAGGGGGGGGCGCCCCGGAAAGCTACGAGCAGTACTTC. Translation gives CASTPRGGGAPESYEQYF.

This clonotype has ten or more counts. This chain uses TRBV5-6 with TRBJ2-1; D tentatively fits TRBD1 or TRBD2 (5 bases each). The CDR3 is 13 residues long. V lost 6 bases and J lost 9, with 16 bases in between. Per germline, CDR1 SGHDT and CDR2 YYEEEE. In nucleotides, the CDR3 is TGTGCCAGCATTAGAGGGGATGGGGGTGAGCAGTTCTTC. Its translation: CASIRGDGGEQFF.

This clonotype was seen at least ten times. CDR3 in amino acids: CASSVGGGDIQGYTF. The DNA for the CDR3 is TGTGCCAGCAGCGTAGGTGGCGGGGATATTCAGGGCTACACCTTC. The chain has TRBV9 and TRBJ1-2; D is uncertain. V gave up 0 bases and J gave up 8 bases, with 17 bases separating them. CDR3 length equals 15 residues. The germline gives CDR1 SGDLS, CDR2 YYNGEE.

The genes are TRBV2 and TRBJ2-5; unclear D gene. V lost 3 bases, J lost 7 bases, and 9 bases lay in between. This CDR3 contains 12 residues. Germline values: CDR1 SNHLY, CDR2 FYNNEI. The CDR3 nucleotides are TGTGCCAGCAGTGAGCACCCCAGGACCCAGTACTTC. Translation: CASSEHPRTQYF. The variable domain in full, with the rest retrieved from reference TRBV2 and TRBJ2-5, is EPEVTQTPSHQVTQMGQEVILRCVPISNHLYFYWYRQILGQKVEFLVSFYNNEISEKSEIFDDQFSVERPDGSNFTLKIRSTKLEDSAMYFCASSEHPRTQYFGPGTRLLVL.

V gene TRBV12-3 or TRBV12-4 combines with J gene TRBJ1-5; 12 bases line up with TRBD1. Unmatched junction bases numbered 9, after V lost 6 bases and J lost 0 bases. This CDR3 region has 18 residues. CDR3 bases: TGTGCCAGCAGCCCGGGACAGGGGGCCCAATTTAGCAATCAGCCCCAGCATTTT. Its protein is CASSPGQGAQFSNQPQHF.

In its sample, this clonotype was seen a few times. One base away lies a much larger clone, so this may be a sequencing read error. The chain links TRBV28 to TRBJ2-2, with TRBD2 as a possible D gene (5 bases). The germline CDR1 and CDR2 sequences are MDHEN and SYDVKM. The CDR3 runs to 18 residues. CDR3 amino acids: CATLTPRSGQGFTGEPFF. In nucleotides, the CDR3 is TGTGCCACCCTAACACCCCGATCGGGCCAAGGCTTCACCGGGGAGCCGTTTTTT.

The sample holds many counts of this clonotype. The chain couples TRBV2 to TRBJ1-5; maybe TRBD1 (6 bases). This CDR3 is 13 amino acids long. Deletions cut 8 bases from V and 0 bases from J, with 8 bases between. Per the germline V gene, CDR1 is SNHLY and CDR2 is FYNNEI. CDR3 loop: CASRTDSNQPQHF. Here the CDR3 DNA reads TGTGCCAGCCGGACAGATAGCAATCAGCCCCAGCATTTT.

The table lists this clonotype with many counts. The chain is built from TRBV24-1 and TRBJ2-2; weak D call: TRBD2 (6 bases). V was cut by 3 bases and J by 3 bases, with 16 bases left in between. Germline V lookup: CDR1 KGHDR, CDR2 SFDVKD. CDR3 length equals 17 residues. The CDR3 sequence is CATSDRGGSADTGELFF. In DNA, the CDR3 is TGTGCCACCAGTGATAGGGGAGGAAGCGCCGACACCGGGGAGCTGTTTTTT.

On this clonotype itself: A far bigger clonotype differs at one base, so this is likely a read error. V gene TRBV7-9 combines with J gene TRBJ1-1; D perhaps matches TRBD1 (5 bases). The CDR3 covers 17 residues. From germline, CDR1 is SEHNR and CDR2 FQNEAQ (reference sequence). CDR3 in amino acids: CDSSPGPGSGGSTEAFF. The CDR3 DNA follows: TGTGACAGCAGCCCGGGGCCGGGTTCGGGCGGTAGCACTGAAGCTTTCTTT.

The table lists this clonotype with a count of one. The chain combines TRBV20-1 with TRBJ2-2, with 12 bases that match TRBD1. Trimming removed 5 bases from V and 3 bases from J; junction bases left unmatched: 4. The CDR3 extends over 15 amino acids. CDR1 DFQATT and CDR2 SNEGSKA come from the germline V gene (reference sequence). CDR3 in amino acids: CSAPGQGADTGELFF. Written as DNA, the CDR3 is TGCAGTGCTCCGGGACAGGGGGCGGACACCGGGGAGCTGTTTTTT.

V usage is TRBV20-1 and J usage is TRBJ2-7; 9 bases align to TRBD1. The CDR3 consists of 16 residues. The junction had 12 bases not matched to a gene; V was cut back by 3 bases and J by 3 bases. The germline V gene has CDR1 DFQATT and CDR2 SNEGSKA (reference sequence). This chain's CDR3 is CSARDTGTGTFYEQYF. CDR3 nucleotide sequence: TGCAGTGCTAGGGATACCGGGACAGGGACCTTCTACGAGCAGTACTTC.

In its sample, this clonotype was seen many times. This may stem from a read error, because a much larger clone lies one nucleotide away. The rearrangement uses TRBV10-3 and TRBJ2-7; D unresolved. Per germline, CDR1 ENHRY and CDR2 SYGVKD. The CDR3 has 13 residues. The CDR3 here is CATSESTAYEQYF. CDR3 nucleotides: TGTGCCACCAGTGAGTCGACGGCCTACGAGCAGTACTTC.

The CDR3 coding sequence is TGCGCCAGCAGCTACCTGCCGGGACTAGCGGGGGGGCTCACCTACAATGAGCAGTTCTTC. Translated, it gives CASSYLPGLAGGLTYNEQFF. The chain carries TRBV4-1 and TRBJ2-1, with TRBD2 identical over 16 bases. The germline V gene has CDR1 MGHRA and CDR2 YSYEKL. The CDR3 has 20 amino acids. V dropped 5 bases and J dropped 2; count of bases not matched to a gene: 12.

This clonotype showed up many times. The rearrangement uses TRBV28 and TRBJ2-7, with a weak D call TRBD1 (5 bases). There are 13 residues in the CDR3. Germline V gives CDR1 MDHEN, CDR2 SYDVKM. V lost 8 bases to trimming and J lost 0 bases, with 11 bases between them. The CDR3 nucleotides read TGTGCCAGCCGTGGACAAAGCTCCTACGAGCAGTACTTC. Translating it yields CASRGQSSYEQYF.

Ten or more counts support this clonotype. The rearrangement uses TRBV28 and TRBJ2-7; 11 positions match TRBD2. Germline V CDR1 and CDR2: MDHEN, SYDVKM. This CDR3 has 13 residues. Trimming took 6 bases from V and 7 from J; bases not matched to a gene: 5. The CDR3 region is CASRTSGTAEQYF. In DNA form, the CDR3 reads TGTGCCAGCAGGACTAGCGGGACTGCTGAGCAGTACTTC.

This clonotype was detected many times. CDR3 protein: CASSASGNTEAFF. In DNA form, the CDR3 reads TGTGCCAGCAGTGCGTCAGGGAACACTGAAGCTTTCTTT. The genes are TRBV2 and TRBJ1-1; D is unresolved. CDR1 SNHLY and CDR2 FYNNEI come from the germline V gene. This CDR3 region has 13 residues. Between the trimmed V and J ends, which lost 4 bases and 1 base, there was a span of 7 bases.

This clonotype was seen ten or more times. The genes are TRBV6-1 and TRBJ2-2; 10 bases map to TRBD2. The CDR3 is made up of 14 amino acids. Trimming cost V 7 bases and J 7 bases; bases outside gene matches: 6. Germline V gives CDR1 MNHNS, CDR2 SASEGT. The CDR3 sequence: CASTVSGRVGELFF. In DNA form, the CDR3 reads TGTGCCAGCACAGTGAGCGGGAGGGTCGGGGAGCTGTTTTTT.